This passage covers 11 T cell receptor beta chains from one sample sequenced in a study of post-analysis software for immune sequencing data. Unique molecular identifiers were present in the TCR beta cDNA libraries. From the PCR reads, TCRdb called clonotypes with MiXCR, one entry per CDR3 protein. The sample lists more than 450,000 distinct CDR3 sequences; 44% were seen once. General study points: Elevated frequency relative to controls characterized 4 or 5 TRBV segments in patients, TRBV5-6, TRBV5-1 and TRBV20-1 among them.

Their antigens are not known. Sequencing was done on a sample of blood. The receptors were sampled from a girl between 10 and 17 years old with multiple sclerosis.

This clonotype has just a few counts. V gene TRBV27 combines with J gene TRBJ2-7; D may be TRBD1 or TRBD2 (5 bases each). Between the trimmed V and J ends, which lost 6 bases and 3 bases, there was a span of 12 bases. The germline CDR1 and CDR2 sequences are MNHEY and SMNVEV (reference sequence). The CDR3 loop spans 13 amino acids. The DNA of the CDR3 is TGTGCCAGCAGCTTCGGGGCCCTCTACGAGCAGTACTTC. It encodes CASSFGALYEQYF.

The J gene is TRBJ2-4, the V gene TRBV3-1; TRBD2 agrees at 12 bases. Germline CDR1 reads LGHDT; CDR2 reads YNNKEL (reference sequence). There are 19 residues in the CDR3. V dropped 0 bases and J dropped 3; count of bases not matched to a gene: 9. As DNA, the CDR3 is TGTGCCAGCAGCCAAGAGGCTAGCGGGAGGGCCGTGGACAAAAACATTCAGTACTTC. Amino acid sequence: CASSQEASGRAVDKNIQYF. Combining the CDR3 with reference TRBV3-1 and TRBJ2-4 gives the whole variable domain DTAVSQTPKYLVTQMGNDKSIKCEQNLGHDTMYWYKQDSKKFLKIMFSYNNKELIINETVPNRFSPKSPDKAHLNLHINSLELGDSAVYFCASSQEASGRAVDKNIQYFGAGTRLSVL.

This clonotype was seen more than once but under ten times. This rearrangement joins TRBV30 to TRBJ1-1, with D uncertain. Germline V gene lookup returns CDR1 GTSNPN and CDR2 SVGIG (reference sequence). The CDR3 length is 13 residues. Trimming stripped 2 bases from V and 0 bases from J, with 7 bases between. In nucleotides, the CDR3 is TGTGCCTGGAGTATGACGGTGAACACTGAAGCTTTCTTT. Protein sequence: CAWSMTVNTEAFF.

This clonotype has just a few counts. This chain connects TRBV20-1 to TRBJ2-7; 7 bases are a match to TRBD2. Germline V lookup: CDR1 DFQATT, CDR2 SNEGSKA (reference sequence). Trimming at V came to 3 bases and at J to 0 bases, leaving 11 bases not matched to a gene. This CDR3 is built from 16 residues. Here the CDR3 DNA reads TGCAGTGCTAGCGCTGCGAGCGGGGCCGTCTCCTACGAGCAGTACTTC. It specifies CSASAASGAVSYEQYF.

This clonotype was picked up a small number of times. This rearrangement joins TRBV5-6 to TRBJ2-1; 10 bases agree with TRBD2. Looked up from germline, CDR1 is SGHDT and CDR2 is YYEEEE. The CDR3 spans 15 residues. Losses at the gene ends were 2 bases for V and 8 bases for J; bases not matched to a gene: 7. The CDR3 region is CASSFGLAGEYEQFF. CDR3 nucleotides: TGTGCCAGCAGCTTCGGGCTAGCGGGAGAGTATGAGCAGTTCTTC.

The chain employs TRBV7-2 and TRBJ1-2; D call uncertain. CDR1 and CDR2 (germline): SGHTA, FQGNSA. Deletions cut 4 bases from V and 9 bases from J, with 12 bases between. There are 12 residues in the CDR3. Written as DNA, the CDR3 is TGTGCCAGCAGCTCATCGTTAAGGAGCTACACCTTC. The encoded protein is CASSSSLRSYTF.

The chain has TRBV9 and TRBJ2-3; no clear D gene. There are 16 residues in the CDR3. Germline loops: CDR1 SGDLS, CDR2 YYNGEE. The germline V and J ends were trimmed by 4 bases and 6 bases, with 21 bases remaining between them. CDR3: CASSLRASPATDTQYF. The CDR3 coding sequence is TGTGCCAGCAGCTTAAGGGCCTCCCCCGCCACGGATACGCAGTATTTT.

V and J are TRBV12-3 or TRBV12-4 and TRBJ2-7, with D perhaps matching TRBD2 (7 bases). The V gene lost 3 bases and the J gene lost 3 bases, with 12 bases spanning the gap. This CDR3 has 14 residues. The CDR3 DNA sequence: TGTGCCAGCAGTTTGGGGGCTAGCGGCTACGAGCAGTACTTC. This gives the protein CASSLGASGYEQYF.

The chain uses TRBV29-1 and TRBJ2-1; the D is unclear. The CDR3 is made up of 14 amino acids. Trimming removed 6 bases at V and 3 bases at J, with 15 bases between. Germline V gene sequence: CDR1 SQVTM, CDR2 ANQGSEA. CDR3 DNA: TGCAGCGTCGGACGATTCGGGTTCTACAATGAGCAGTTCTTC. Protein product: CSVGRFGFYNEQFF.

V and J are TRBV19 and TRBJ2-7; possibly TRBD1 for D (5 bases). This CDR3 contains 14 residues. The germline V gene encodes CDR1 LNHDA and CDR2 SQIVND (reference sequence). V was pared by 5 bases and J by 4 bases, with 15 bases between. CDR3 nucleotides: TGTGCCAGTAGTGCCAGGATCCAGGGATACGAGCAGTACTTC. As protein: CASSARIQGYEQYF.

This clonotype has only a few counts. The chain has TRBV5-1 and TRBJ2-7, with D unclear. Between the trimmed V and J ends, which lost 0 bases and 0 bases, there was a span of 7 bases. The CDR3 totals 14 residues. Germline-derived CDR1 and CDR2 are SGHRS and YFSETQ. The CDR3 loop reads CASSLGQHSYEQYF. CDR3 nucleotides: TGCGCCAGCAGCTTGGGGCAGCACTCCTACGAGCAGTACTTC.